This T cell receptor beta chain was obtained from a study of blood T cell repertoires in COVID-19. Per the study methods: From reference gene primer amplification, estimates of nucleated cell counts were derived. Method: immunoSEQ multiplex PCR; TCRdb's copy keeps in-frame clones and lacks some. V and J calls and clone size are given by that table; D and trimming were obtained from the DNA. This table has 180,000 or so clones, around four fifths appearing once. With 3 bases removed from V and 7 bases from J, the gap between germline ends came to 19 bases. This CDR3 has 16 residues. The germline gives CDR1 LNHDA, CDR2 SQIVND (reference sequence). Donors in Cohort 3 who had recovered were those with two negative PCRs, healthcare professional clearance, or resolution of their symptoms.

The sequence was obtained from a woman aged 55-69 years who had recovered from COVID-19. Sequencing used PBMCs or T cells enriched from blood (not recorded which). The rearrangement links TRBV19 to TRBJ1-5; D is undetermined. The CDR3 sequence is CASSMRFRIARQPQHF. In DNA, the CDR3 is TGTGCCAGTAGTATGAGGTTCCGAATTGCCCGCCAGCCCCAGCATTTT. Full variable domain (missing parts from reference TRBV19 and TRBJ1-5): DGGITQSPKYLFRKEGQNVTLSCEQNLNHDAMYWYRQDPGQGLRLIYYSQIVNDFQKGDIAEGYSVSREKKESFPLTVTSAQKNPTAFYLCASSMRFRIARQPQHFGDGTRLSIL.